These T cell receptor beta chains were read from a single sample in a study of OX40 agonist ivuxolimab in advanced cancers. TCRdb's copy holds only in-frame clones and misses some; the assay was immunoSEQ multiplex PCR. This sample yields about 31,000 clones, of which less than 90% are seen a single time; 30% to 40% belongs to the top ten. The sequences come from CD4+ or CD8+ T cells sorted from blood, collected in a trial of the OX40 agonist ivuxolimab. These receptors originate from an adult with an advanced solid tumor such as melanoma, head and neck, liver or kidney cancer. CDR3s include the opening cysteine and the closing phenylalanine or tryptophan. A D gene is named only where the DNA matches it firmly. Size is stated for part of the rows, as once, few or many counts, or as a class when the clone is expanded.

j_call,v_call,d_call,clone_size,cdr3_aa,cdr3_nt
TRBJ2-7,TRBV5-4,TRBD1,NA,CASSHVRGNEQYF,TGTGCCAGCAGCCATGTCAGGGGGAACGAGCAGTACTTC
TRBJ2-7,TRBV14,TRBD2,NA,CASSQKREGRLYEQYF,TGTGCCAGCAGCCAAAAGCGGGAGGGCCGTTTGTACGAGCAGTACTTC
TRBJ1-1,TRBV5-5,TRBD1,NA,CASSLVGQGIRTEAFF,TGTGCCAGCAGCTTGGTGGGACAGGGGATTCGCACTGAAGCTTTCTTT
TRBJ2-2,TRBV7-9,TRBD2,once,CASSAPGLAYTGELFF,TGTGCCAGCAGCGCACCGGGACTAGCGTACACCGGGGAGCTGTTTTTT
TRBJ2-3,TRBV9,NA,NA,CASSVDGASTDTQYF,TGTGCCAGCAGCGTGGACGGAGCTAGCACAGATACGCAGTATTTT
TRBJ2-7,TRBV6-6,NA,NA,CASSPGSEQYF,TGTGCCAGCAGCCCCGGGTCCGAGCAGTACTTC
TRBJ2-3,TRBV11-2,TRBD2,NA,CASSWTISGSSTDTQYF,TGTGCCAGCAGCTGGACTATTAGCGGGAGTAGCACAGATACGCAGTATTTT
TRBJ2-7,TRBV7-3,TRBD2,NA,CASSLAGGPNEQYF,TGTGCCAGCAGTCTAGCGGGAGGGCCGAACGAGCAGTACTTC
TRBJ2-7,TRBV7-9,TRBD2,NA,CASSQRAGTGEQYF,TGTGCCAGCAGCCAACGAGCGGGAACGGGCGAGCAGTACTTC
TRBJ2-3,TRBV30,NA,once,CAWSATASTDTQYF,TGTGCCTGGAGTGCGACAGCTAGCACAGATACGCAGTATTTT
TRBJ2-1,TRBV4-1,TRBD1,NA,CASSLQGNRPDSEQFF,TGCGCCAGCAGCCTACAGGGGAATAGGCCGGATAGTGAGCAGTTCTTC
TRBJ2-7,TRBV9,NA,NA,CASSVGVDEQYF,TGTGCCAGCAGCGTTGGGGTGGACGAGCAGTACTTC
TRBJ2-1,TRBV30,NA,NA,CAWSGDVMDNEQFF,TGTGCCTGGAGTGGGGACGTCATGGACAATGAGCAGTTCTTC
TRBJ2-1,TRBV6-6,TRBD2,NA,CASNTGTSVEQFF,TGTGCCAGCAACACCGGGACTAGCGTAGAGCAGTTCTTC
TRBJ2-1,TRBV7-7,TRBD2,NA,CASSLGSSGNEQFF,TGTGCCAGCAGCTTAGGGTCTAGCGGCAATGAGCAGTTCTTC
TRBJ1-1,TRBV19,NA,NA,CASSIKGPGLGNTEAFF,TGTGCCAGTAGTATAAAGGGGCCGGGGCTTGGTAACACTGAAGCTTTCTTT
TRBJ2-1,TRBV28,NA,NA,CASSVSGTLESYNEQFF,TGTGCCAGCAGCGTCAGCGGGACACTTGAATCCTACAATGAGCAGTTCTTC
TRBJ2-1,TRBV11-3,NA,few,CASSFTGTHNEQFF,TGTGCCAGCAGCTTCACCGGGACCCACAATGAGCAGTTCTTC
TRBJ2-1,TRBV27,NA,NA,CASIGGERLGNEQFF,TGTGCCAGCATAGGCGGGGAGCGATTAGGAAATGAGCAGTTCTTC
TRBJ2-1,TRBV6-6,NA,NA,CASSLLGSTYNEQFF,TGTGCCAGCAGCCTCCTTGGGAGTACCTACAATGAGCAGTTCTTC
TRBJ2-1,TRBV14,NA,NA,CASSQVGFQIGFGEQFF,TGTGCCAGCAGCCAAGTGGGGTTCCAAATAGGTTTCGGTGAGCAGTTCTTC
TRBJ1-2,TRBV15,NA,NA,CATSRDRVSGDGYTF,TGTGCCACCAGCAGAGATCGGGTTTCAGGGGATGGCTACACCTTC
TRBJ1-1,TRBV6-5,NA,NA,CASRPRGPNEAFF,TGTGCCAGCAGGCCTCGGGGCCCGAATGAAGCTTTCTTT
TRBJ2-3,TRBV27,NA,NA,CASSFVGSGATDTQYF,TGTGCCAGCAGTTTTGTAGGGTCGGGAGCTACAGATACGCAGTATTTT
TRBJ1-1,TRBV27,TRBD1,NA,CASSSDRGEYTEAFF,TGTGCCAGCAGTTCGGACAGGGGTGAATACACTGAAGCTTTCTTT
TRBJ1-5,TRBV7-2,NA,NA,CASSLESAGDQPQHF,TGTGCCAGCAGCTTAGAATCGGCAGGGGATCAGCCCCAGCATTTT
TRBJ1-1,TRBV27,NA,NA,CASRGGTNTEAFF,TGTGCCAGCCGCGGGGGGACCAACACTGAAGCTTTCTTT
TRBJ1-2,TRBV4-3,NA,NA,CASSQDLPELPSANYGYTF,TGCGCCAGCAGCCAAGATCTCCCTGAGTTGCCCTCAGCTAACTATGGCTACACCTTC
TRBJ1-5,TRBV4-3,TRBD1,NA,CASSQGQNQPQHF,TGCGCCAGCAGCCAGGGACAGAATCAGCCCCAGCATTTT
TRBJ1-5,TRBV19,TRBD1,NA,CASSIGTGPRQPQHF,TGTGCCAGTAGTATAGGGACAGGACCTCGTCAGCCCCAGCATTTT
TRBJ2-1,TRBV13,TRBD2,NA,CASSLEGLNTPARNEQFF,TGTGCCAGCAGCTTAGAGGGACTAAATACCCCAGCGCGGAATGAGCAGTTCTTC
TRBJ2-7,TRBV13,TRBD1,NA,CASSDKNRGQGYEQYF,TGTGCCAGCAGCGACAAAAACAGGGGGCAGGGCTACGAGCAGTACTTC
TRBJ1-5,TRBV5-4,NA,NA,CASSLFQGPGNQPQHF,TGTGCCAGCAGCTTGTTTCAGGGGCCCGGCAATCAGCCCCAGCATTTT
TRBJ1-1,TRBV7-2,NA,NA,CASSLRGGGTEAFF,TGTGCCAGCAGCTTACGAGGGGGGGGCACTGAAGCTTTCTTT
TRBJ1-4,TRBV19,NA,NA,CASSIFTGSEKLFF,TGTGCCAGTAGTATTTTTACAGGGAGTGAAAAACTGTTTTTT
TRBJ1-4,TRBV7-9,NA,few,CASSLRREDEKLFF,TGTGCCAGCAGCTTACGACGAGAGGATGAAAAACTGTTTTTT
TRBJ2-3,TRBV5-4,NA,NA,CASSLVGQDTDTQYF,TGTGCCAGCAGCTTGGTTGGCCAGGACACCGATACGCAGTATTTT
TRBJ2-7,TRBV5-5,TRBD1,NA,CASSLHAGTGGAYEQYF,TGTGCCAGCAGCTTACACGCTGGGACAGGGGGCGCCTACGAGCAGTACTTC
TRBJ2-1,TRBV27,NA,NA,CASRYSPTYNEQFF,TGTGCCAGCAGGTACAGTCCCACCTACAATGAGCAGTTCTTC
TRBJ2-1,TRBV27,NA,NA,CASRRLRVYNEQFF,TGTGCCAGCAGACGCCTGCGGGTCTACAATGAGCAGTTCTTC
TRBJ2-1,TRBV27,NA,NA,CASSYARVGNNEQFF,TGTGCCAGCAGTTATGCGAGGGTAGGCAACAATGAGCAGTTCTTC
TRBJ2-7,TRBV11-1,TRBD2,NA,CASSFTGTISYEQYF,TGTGCCAGCAGCTTTACCGGGACTATCTCCTACGAGCAGTACTTC
TRBJ2-1,TRBV29-1,TRBD1,NA,CSVVGTGDYDEQFF,TGCAGCGTTGTCGGGACAGGGGACTACGATGAGCAGTTCTTC
TRBJ2-7,TRBV2,NA,NA,CASSEHLELSSYEQYF,TGTGCCAGCAGTGAACACCTGGAATTAAGCTCCTACGAGCAGTACTTC
TRBJ1-5,TRBV27,NA,few,CAIGKLGNQPQHF,TGTGCCATCGGGAAGCTCGGCAATCAGCCCCAGCATTTT
TRBJ1-1,TRBV5-1,NA,NA,CASSTGHGSFF,TGCGCCAGCAGCACCGGACATGGCTCTTTCTTT
TRBJ2-1,TRBV6-5,TRBD2,NA,CASSYSILADYNEQFF,TGTGCCAGCAGTTACTCGATACTAGCGGACTACAATGAGCAGTTCTTC
TRBJ2-3,TRBV27,TRBD2,NA,CASSPPAGVSTDTQYF,TGTGCCAGCAGTCCCCCCGCGGGAGTAAGCACAGATACGCAGTATTTT
TRBJ1-1,TRBV28,NA,NA,CASSPSEGGWMNTEAFF,TGTGCCAGCAGTCCCAGCGAGGGAGGGTGGATGAACACTGAAGCTTTCTTT
TRBJ2-1,TRBV14,NA,NA,CASSSFIDSYNEQFF,TGTGCCAGCAGCAGCTTTATTGACAGTTACAATGAGCAGTTCTTC
TRBJ1-5,TRBV19,TRBD1,NA,CASSKGGYGNQPQHF,TGTGCCAGTAGTAAAGGGGGCTACGGCAATCAGCCCCAGCATTTT
TRBJ1-2,TRBV2,NA,few,CASQQGYGYTF,TGTGCCAGCCAACAGGGCTATGGCTACACCTTC
TRBJ1-5,TRBV2,NA,NA,CASSEAEPQHF,TGTGCCAGCAGTGAAGCGGAGCCCCAGCATTTT
TRBJ2-7,TRBV9,TRBD2,NA,CASSGRLAGELGEQYF,TGTGCCAGCAGCGGCAGGCTAGCGGGAGAGTTGGGCGAGCAGTACTTC
TRBJ1-3,TRBV7-9,NA,once,CASSLPGSGNTIYF,TGTGCCAGCAGCTTACCCGGGTCTGGAAACACCATATATTTT
TRBJ1-1,TRBV7-2,NA,NA,CASSLGGAEAFF,TGTGCCAGCAGCTTAGGAGGGGCCGAAGCTTTCTTT
TRBJ1-1,TRBV28,NA,NA,CASSPGPSYTEAFF,TGTGCCAGCAGTCCCGGGCCGAGTTACACTGAAGCTTTCTTT
TRBJ1-1,TRBV6-5,NA,NA,CASSYSGQPNTEAFF,TGTGCCAGCAGTTACTCAGGACAGCCGAACACTGAAGCTTTCTTT